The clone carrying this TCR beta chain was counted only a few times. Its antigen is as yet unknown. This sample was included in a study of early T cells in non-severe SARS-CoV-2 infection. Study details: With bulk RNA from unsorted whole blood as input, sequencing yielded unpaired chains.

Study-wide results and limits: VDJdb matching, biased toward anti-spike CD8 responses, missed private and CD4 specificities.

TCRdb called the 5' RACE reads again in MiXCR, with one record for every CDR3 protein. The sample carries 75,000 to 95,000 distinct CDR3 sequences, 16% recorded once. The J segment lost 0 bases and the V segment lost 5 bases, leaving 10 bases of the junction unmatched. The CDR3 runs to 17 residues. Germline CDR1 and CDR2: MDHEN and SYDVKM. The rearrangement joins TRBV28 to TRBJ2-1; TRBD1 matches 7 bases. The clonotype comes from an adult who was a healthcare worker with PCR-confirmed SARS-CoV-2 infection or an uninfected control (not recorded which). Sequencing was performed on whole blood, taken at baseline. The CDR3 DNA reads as TGTGCCAGCAGTGGACCCCCGACAGGGAGCTCCTACAATGAGCAGTTCTTC. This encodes CASSGPPTGSSYNEQFF.